This T cell receptor beta chain was obtained from a study of T cell responses to AZD1222 COVID-19 vaccine. About this clone itself: As yet, its antigen is unknown.

Sequencing used immunoSEQ multiplex PCR; TCRdb keeps in-frame clones, though not all of them. This table has 150,000 to 200,000 clones, more than 75% appearing once. Study results and limitations: Recipients of AZD1222 seropositive at baseline numbered only 6 or 7. Spike was spanned by vaccine-associated CD4 TCRs, which were dominant at 160-218 and 743-854.

Germline CDR1 is LGHNA and CDR2 is YNFKEQ. V was pared by 2 bases and J by 0 bases, with 7 bases of the junction left unmatched. The CDR3 covers 19 residues. The chain links TRBV4-2 to TRBJ2-7; 16 nucleotides line up with TRBD2. The TCR was taken from an adult who received the AZD1222 COVID-19 vaccine. Material: peripheral blood, obtained 28 days after the second AZD1222 dose. This CDR3 is CASSQTPGLAGGVSYEQYF. DNA of the CDR3: TGTGCCAGCAGCCAAACACCGGGACTAGCGGGAGGGGTCTCCTACGAGCAGTACTTC.